The rows below give T cell receptor beta chains drawn from one sample of a study of blood T cells in healthy people across ages. TCRdb independently ran MiXCR on the 5' RACE reads; one entry per CDR3 protein. The table lists around 280,000 distinct CDR3 sequences, roughly 29% of them singletons. The sample taken for sequencing was blood. Source of these receptors: a woman in her seventies in good health. The CDR3 runs from the conserved cysteine through the conserved F or W. D genes are given only for firm matches. Rows give clone size only sometimes, using once, few, many, or a class for an expanded clone.

v_gene	d_gene	j_gene	abundance	CDR3aa	CDR3nt
TRBV7-3	NA	TRBJ2-1	few	CASSPGPRANEQFF	TGTGCCAGCAGCCCGGGGCCGAGAGCCAATGAGCAGTTCTTC
TRBV20-1	TRBD2	TRBJ2-3	few	CSARGGLGSTQYF	TGCAGTGCTAGAGGCGGACTAGGGAGCACGCAGTATTTT
TRBV7-9	TRBD1	TRBJ1-2	NA	CASSLRTGYGYTF	TGTGCCAGCAGCTTAAGGACAGGCTATGGCTACACCTTC
TRBV20-1	TRBD2	TRBJ2-3	NA	CSALPTGTRSTDTQYF	TGCAGTGCCCTCCCCACCGGGACTAGGTCCACAGATACGCAGTATTTT
TRBV5-1	TRBD2	TRBJ2-1	NA	CASSLGVAGGFEQFF	TGCGCCAGCAGCTTGGGGGTAGCGGGAGGCTTTGAGCAGTTCTTC
TRBV27	NA	TRBJ1-6	NA	CASSSGRQGSYNSPLHF	TGTGCCAGCAGCTCGGGCCGGCAGGGATCCTATAATTCACCCCTCCACTTT
TRBV7-3	NA	TRBJ2-5	few	CASSPKGSLETQYF	TGTGCCAGCAGCCCAAAGGGCTCCTTAGAGACCCAGTACTTC
TRBV29-1	NA	TRBJ2-2	many	CSVGDTGELFF	TGCAGCGTCGGGGATACCGGGGAGCTGTTTTTT
TRBV29-1	NA	TRBJ1-3	few	CSVAVSSSGNTICF	TGCAGCGTTGCTGTCAGTAGCTCTGGAAACACCATATGTTTT
TRBV6-5	TRBD2	TRBJ2-3	NA	CASRMAASGRVTQYF	TGTGCCAGCAGAATGGCCGCTAGCGGGAGAGTTACGCAGTATTTT
TRBV6-6	NA	TRBJ1-1	NA	CASIPPKARSTEAFF	TGTGCCAGCATCCCCCCAAAGGCTCGGAGCACTGAAGCTTTCTTT
TRBV7-9	TRBD1	TRBJ2-3	few	CASSSLRDSVTDTQYF	TGTGCCAGCAGCTCACTCCGGGACAGCGTCACAGATACGCAGTATTTT
TRBV15	NA	TRBJ2-5	NA	CATSREIGALVETQYF	TGTGCCACCAGCAGAGAAATAGGTGCGCTTGTGGAGACCCAGTACTTC
TRBV6-2/TRBV6-3	NA	TRBJ1-2	NA	CASRKLGDYTF	TGTGCCAGCAGGAAGCTTGGCGACTACACCTTC
TRBV2	TRBD1	TRBJ1-1	NA	CASRQTGGNTEAFF	TGTGCCAGCAGGCAAACAGGGGGGAACACTGAAGCTTTCTTT
TRBV6-1	TRBD2	TRBJ2-1	NA	CASSSTSGGSYNEQFF	TGTGCCAGCAGTAGCACTAGCGGGGGGTCCTACAATGAGCAGTTCTTC
TRBV3-1	TRBD2	TRBJ2-2	NA	CASSLGLAGMSGELFF	TGTGCCAGCAGCCTCGGACTAGCGGGAATGTCCGGGGAGCTGTTTTTT